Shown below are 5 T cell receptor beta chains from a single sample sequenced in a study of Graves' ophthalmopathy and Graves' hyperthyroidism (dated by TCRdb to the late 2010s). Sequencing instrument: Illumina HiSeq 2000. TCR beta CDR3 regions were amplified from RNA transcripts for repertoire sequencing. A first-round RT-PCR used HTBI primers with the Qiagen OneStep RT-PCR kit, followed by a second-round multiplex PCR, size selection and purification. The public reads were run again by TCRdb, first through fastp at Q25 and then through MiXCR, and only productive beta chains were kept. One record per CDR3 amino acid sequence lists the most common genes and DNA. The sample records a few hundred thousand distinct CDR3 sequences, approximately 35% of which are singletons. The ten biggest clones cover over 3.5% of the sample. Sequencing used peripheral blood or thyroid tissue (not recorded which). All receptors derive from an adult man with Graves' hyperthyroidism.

The CDR3 nucleotides are TGCAGCGTTGAGGAGAGGACAGGGAATCAGAAGGGCGGCTACACCTTC. Protein product: CSVEERTGNQKGGYTF. The rearrangement links TRBV29-1 to TRBJ1-2; TRBD1 matches 8 bases. This CDR3 region has 16 residues. Germline V gene data show CDR1 as SQVTM and CDR2 as ANQGSEA. The trim removed 3 bases at V and 8 bases at J, leaving 17 bases unmatched.

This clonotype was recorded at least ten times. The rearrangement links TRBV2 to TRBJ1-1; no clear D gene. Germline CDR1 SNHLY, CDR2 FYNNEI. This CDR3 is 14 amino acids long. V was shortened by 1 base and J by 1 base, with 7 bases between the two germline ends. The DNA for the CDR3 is TGTGCCAGCAGTGAAGGGGCGCAGAACACTGAAGCTTTCTTT. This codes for CASSEGAQNTEAFF.

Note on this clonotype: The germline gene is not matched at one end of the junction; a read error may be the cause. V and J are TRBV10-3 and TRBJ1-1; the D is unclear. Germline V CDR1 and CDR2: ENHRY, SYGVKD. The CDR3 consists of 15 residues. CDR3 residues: CAIGESAEKNTEAFF. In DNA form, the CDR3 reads TGTGCCATCGGTGAGTCGGCAGAAAAGAACACTGAAGCTTTCTTT.

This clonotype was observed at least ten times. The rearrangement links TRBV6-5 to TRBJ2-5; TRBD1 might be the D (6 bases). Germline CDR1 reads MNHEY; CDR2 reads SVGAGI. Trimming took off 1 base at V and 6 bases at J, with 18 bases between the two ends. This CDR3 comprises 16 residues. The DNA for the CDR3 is TGTGCCAGCAGTTACTGGACAGCGAGAGGGGAGCAGACCCAGTACTTC. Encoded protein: CASSYWTARGEQTQYF.

CDR3: CSAGRAGGLEEQYF. The CDR3 nucleotides read TGCAGCGCCGGACGGGCAGGGGGACTAGAGGAGCAGTACTTC. J is TRBJ2-7 and V is TRBV29-1; maybe TRBD2 (8 bases). The CDR3 contains 14 residues. CDR1 is SQVTM, CDR2 ANQGSEA, per germline. Between the trimmed V and J ends, which lost 7 bases and 7 bases, there was a span of 23 bases.